A single T cell receptor beta chain is shown here with its context. Its antigen is still unknown. TCRdb reprocessed the 5' RACE reads via MiXCR and lists one record per CDR3 protein. The sample lists approximately 250,000 distinct CDR3 sequences; roughly 25% were seen once. The data belong to a study of CD8 T cells in ankylosing spondylitis. Whole-study results and caveats: A TCR beta motif made of under 10 highly homologous variants seemed typical of ankylosing spondylitis blood. Peripheral blood held disease-linked clones only at relatively low frequency, and these were CD8+. Matched ankylosing spondylitis synovial fluid reportedly contained a significantly enriched population of disease-linked clones. A number of the motif variants had already been described in reactive arthritis synovial fluid and blood.

Material for sequencing was blood, either unsorted or a sorted T cell fraction (not recorded which). This clonotype originated in a male donor with ankylosing spondylitis or in good health (not recorded which).

The CDR3 sequence is CSALPGLAGGKETQYF. CDR3 nucleotides: TGCAGTGCTCTACCGGGACTAGCGGGGGGAAAAGAGACCCAGTACTTC. The V call is TRBV20-1, the J call TRBJ2-5; the match to TRBD2 covers 15 bases. Germline V CDR1 and CDR2: DFQATT, SNEGSKA (reference sequence). This CDR3 has 16 amino acids. The V and J ends lost 5 bases and 3 bases, in that order; junction bases with no gene match: 7.